The TCR beta chain under discussion was sequenced for a study of blood T cells in healthy people across ages. Findings and limits, study-wide: Correlation between TCR beta diversity and naive T cell percentage was strong. Versus aged donors, long-lived donors had higher diversity and more naive CD4+ cells.

As for this clonotype: Antigen specificity is unknown.

Isolation of PBMCs gave at least 7 million cells per sample. It was with a sample-barcoded 5' primer and a J-beta primer mix that a second PCR of roughly 7 to 12 cycles was run. A tag from a template-switch adaptor with 12 random nucleotides marked each cDNA molecule. TCRdb redid the calling of the 5' RACE reads with MiXCR, one entry per CDR3 protein. The table records 700,000 or so distinct CDR3 sequences, around 38% of them present only once. The TCR was taken from a man aged 80 or over in good health. The specimen sequenced was blood.

This CDR3 is CASSQDRTSSEQFF. The CDR3 DNA follows: TGTGCCAGCAGCCAGGATCGGACTAGCTCCGAGCAGTTCTTC. The chain couples TRBV4-2 to TRBJ2-1, with 8 positions matching TRBD2. Trimming at V came to 3 bases and at J to 10 bases, leaving 8 bases not matched to a gene. The CDR3 length is 14 residues. CDR1 is LGHNA and CDR2 is YNFKEQ in the germline V gene.